This T cell receptor (beta chain) stems from a study of regulatory T cells in long-lasting Graves disease. Whole-study results and caveats: Patients with persistent disease showed a bias toward TRBV28, TRBJ1-2 and TRBJ2-5.

Arm-PCR with iRepertoire HTBI primers amplified the CDR3 regions for these TCR beta libraries. Each CDR3 protein is one row after TCRdb ran MiXCR on the multiplex PCR reads. The table has about 540,000 distinct CDR3 sequences, approximately 12% seen once. The V and J ends lost 5 bases and 6 bases respectively, with 7 bases between them. This CDR3 contains 11 residues. Germline CDR1 is PRHDT and CDR2 is FYEKMQ (reference sequence). Time point in this sample: newly diagnosed GD, antithyroid drugs for less than 3 months. Extracted PBMC RNA gave rise to the TCR library. This clonotype was detected a few times. Its antigen is undetermined. It is likely a read error: a sequence one base away is far more abundant. The sample also formed part of further work on T cells in Graves' hyperthyroidism and ophthalmopathy. This second report adds: The TCR CDR3 first-round RT-PCR relied on the HTBI primer set.

Sample: peripheral blood mononuclear cells (PBMCs), taken at new diagnosis, from a patient treated with antithyroid drugs. The chain recombines TRBV13 with TRBJ1-1; the D gene is possibly TRBD1 (5 bases). This receptor was identified in a man younger than 45 with Graves disease. The CDR3 is CASSRGAEAFF. The CDR3 coding sequence is TGTGCCAGCAGCCGAGGGGCTGAAGCTTTCTTT.